Below are 19 T cell receptor beta chains sequenced from a single sample in a study of technical replicates of blood from a few donors. Sequenced by immunoSEQ multiplex PCR; TCRdb stores in-frame clones only, minus some. The sample has 95,000 or so clones, roughly 95% seen once; the top ten hold around 0.3%. The sequenced material came from T cells isolated from PBMCs. These receptors all stem from a human donor in good health.

This chain joins TRBV11-3 and TRBJ2-7; the D gene is possibly TRBD2 (6 bases). Trimming shortened V by 5 bases and J by 4 bases, and 12 bases separated the two germline ends. The CDR3 covers 13 residues. Looked up from germline, CDR1 is SGHNT and CDR2 is YENEEA. The CDR3 reads CASSREWGYEQYF. The CDR3 nucleotides read TGTGCCAGCAGCCGGGAGTGGGGGTACGAGCAGTACTTC.

The chain couples TRBV4-1 to TRBJ1-2; D is perhaps TRBD1 (5 bases). The CDR3 runs to 13 residues. The V and J ends lost 3 bases and 1 base respectively, with 6 bases between them. Germline V gene data show CDR1 as MGHRA and CDR2 as YSYEKL. The CDR3 coding sequence is TGCGCCAGCAGCCAGACAGTTAACTATGGCTACACCTTC. Protein: CASSQTVNYGYTF.

The gene calls are TRBV30 and TRBJ2-1; D might be TRBD1 (5 bases). Per the germline V gene, CDR1 is GTSNPN and CDR2 is SVGIG (reference sequence). V was cut by 6 bases and J by 9 bases, with 12 bases left in between. The CDR3 spans 11 residues. CDR3: CACLWGGEQFF. CDR3 DNA: TGTGCCTGCCTATGGGGCGGTGAGCAGTTCTTC.

The count of this clone is one. CDR3 sequence reads: CSVFLAGVPYNEQFF. CDR3 in DNA: TGCAGCGTGTTTCTAGCGGGAGTCCCCTACAATGAGCAGTTCTTC. The rearrangement links TRBV29-1 to TRBJ2-1; 10 nucleotides line up with TRBD2. V gave up 6 bases and J gave up 2 bases; unmatched junction bases: 7. The CDR3 consists of 15 residues. Per germline, CDR1 SQVTM and CDR2 ANQGSEA.

The chain recombines TRBV4-3 with TRBJ1-5, with 7 bases lining up with TRBD1. The CDR3 extends over 14 amino acids. The V gene end was trimmed by 1 base and the J gene end by 6 bases; junction bases not matched to a gene: 3. Germline CDR1 and CDR2: LGHNA and YSLEER. This CDR3 is CASSQGTGSQPQHF. The CDR3 DNA reads as TGCGCCAGCAGCCAAGGGACAGGTAGTCAGCCCCAGCATTTT.

The chain is built from TRBV21-1 and TRBJ2-1; the table names TRBD2, a call not compared with the DNA. TRBV21-1 is given as a pseudogene. This CDR3 region has 16 residues. The DNA for the CDR3 is TGTGCCAGCAGCAAAGCAAGAGATAGCTCCTACAATGAGCAGTTCTTC. Amino acid sequence: CASSKARDSSYNEQFF.

The V and J genes are TRBV7-9 and TRBJ1-1; 7 bases fit TRBD1. CDR3 length: 14 residues. Germline CDR1 and CDR2: SEHNR and FQNEAQ (reference sequence). J gave up 0 bases and V 5 bases, and 3 bases lay outside the gene matches. In nucleotides, the CDR3 is TGTGCCAGCAGCCCCAGGGGGATGAACACTGAAGCTTTCTTT. Protein sequence: CASSPRGMNTEAFF.

The chain is built from TRBV6-5 and TRBJ2-1; a possible D gene is TRBD2 (5 bases). The V gene's germline CDR1 is MNHEY and CDR2 SVGAGI. This CDR3 is built from 14 residues. V shed 0 bases and J shed 8 bases, with 11 bases lying between them. CDR3 bases: TGTGCCAGCAGTTACTCTAGCGCGGAGGATGAGCAGTTCTTC. Amino acids: CASSYSSAEDEQFF.

The gene calls are TRBV9 and TRBJ1-2; D call uncertain. V lost 0 bases and J 6 bases, leaving 15 bases between the germline ends. Germline V gene data show CDR1 as SGDLS and CDR2 as YYNGEE. The CDR3 is 15 amino acids. The CDR3 sequence is CASSVGRSPGDGYTF. CDR3 nucleotide sequence: TGTGCCAGCAGCGTAGGTAGGAGCCCCGGGGATGGCTACACCTTC.

DNA of the CDR3: TGTGCCAGCAGTTATAGCGGGAGTTACAATACGCAGTATTTT. It encodes CASSYSGSYNTQYF. The gene calls are TRBV6-5 and TRBJ2-3; TRBD2 matches at 9 bases. V gave up 3 bases and J gave up 7 bases; unmatched junction bases: 5. The CDR3 runs 14 residues. CDR1 is MNHEY, CDR2 SVGAGI, per germline.

The gene calls are TRBV30 and TRBJ2-3; 8 bases agree with TRBD2. The germline CDR1 and CDR2 sequences are GTSNPN and SVGIG (reference sequence). CDR3 size: 13 residues. V was clipped by 7 bases and J by 4 bases; unmatched bases: 7. The DNA of the CDR3 is TGTGCCTCCGAGCGGGAGAGGGCAGATACGCAGTATTTT. Translating it yields CASERERADTQYF.

This rearrangement joins TRBV11-3 to TRBJ1-1; D is uncertain. The CDR3 contains 15 residues. In germline, CDR1 is SGHNT, CDR2 YENEEA. V was cut by 5 bases and J by 4 bases, with 17 bases left in between. CDR3 in amino acids: CASSPRVYGSTEAFF. The CDR3 DNA reads TGTGCCAGCAGCCCCCGGGTCTATGGGAGCACTGAAGCTTTCTTT.

The genes are TRBV5-4 and TRBJ1-2, with a weak D call TRBD1 (6 bases). Germline V gives CDR1 SGHNT, CDR2 YYREEE (reference sequence). Trimming cost V 3 bases and J 2 bases, with 20 bases left between them. The CDR3 runs 17 residues. The CDR3 DNA sequence: TGTGCCAGCAGCTACGAATGGAGGGGGGGCCACAACTATGGCTACACCTTC. Encoded protein: CASSYEWRGGHNYGYTF.

The chain couples TRBV13 to TRBJ2-1; possibly TRBD2 for D (6 bases). CDR1 and CDR2 from the germline V gene are PRHDT and FYEKMQ (reference sequence). The germline V and J ends were trimmed by 5 bases and 4 bases, with 15 bases remaining between them. CDR3 length: 15 amino acids. The DNA of the CDR3 is TGTGCCAGCAGCGCCCAGCTAGCGACTTACAATGAGCAGTTCTTC. Residues: CASSAQLATYNEQFF.

The chain carries TRBV19 and TRBJ1-2, with 7 bases aligning to TRBD1. Germline V CDR1 and CDR2: LNHDA, SQIVND (reference sequence). Losses at the gene ends were 3 bases for V and 6 bases for J; bases not matched to a gene: 7. This CDR3 has 14 residues. The CDR3 here is CASSILDRTDGYTF. CDR3 sequence (DNA): TGTGCCAGTAGTATCTTGGACAGGACCGATGGCTACACCTTC.

This chain uses TRBV10-2 with TRBJ2-7, with 12 bases matching TRBD2. V lost 8 bases and J lost 0; bases outside the gene matches: 14. Germline V CDR1 and CDR2: WSHSY, SAAADI. This CDR3 has 18 amino acids. The CDR3 DNA reads TGCGCCAGCTCCCGGGCCGGGACTAGCGGGTCGAGCTCCTACGAGCAGTACTTC. It encodes CASSRAGTSGSSSYEQYF.

The rearrangement links TRBV30 to TRBJ2-3; no reliable D call. CDR1 is GTSNPN, CDR2 SVGIG, per germline (reference sequence). V lost 3 bases and J 2 bases, leaving 15 bases between the germline ends. The CDR3 length is 15 residues. CDR3 loop: CAWRPRPGFTDTQYF. The CDR3, as DNA: TGTGCCTGGAGACCGCGACCGGGTTTCACAGATACGCAGTATTTT.

This sequence joins TRBV5-1 and TRBJ1-3; D is unresolved. The CDR3 is 14 residues long. Germline CDR1 is SGHRS and CDR2 is YFSETQ. Trimming took 4 bases from V and 0 from J, leaving 8 bases between them. The CDR3 DNA is TGCGCCAGCAGCGAGGCAACCTCTGGAAACACCATATATTTT. Translating gives CASSEATSGNTIYF.

The chain links TRBV30 to TRBJ2-2; 10 bases are a match to TRBD1. The CDR3 sequence is 16 residues long. The V segment lost 0 bases and the J segment 4 bases; nucleotides outside the gene matches: 5. Germline loops: CDR1 GTSNPN, CDR2 SVGIG (reference sequence). As DNA, the CDR3 is TGTGCCTGGAGTGTACTAGGGACAGGGGTCACCGGGGAGCTGTTTTTT. Translation gives CAWSVLGTGVTGELFF.